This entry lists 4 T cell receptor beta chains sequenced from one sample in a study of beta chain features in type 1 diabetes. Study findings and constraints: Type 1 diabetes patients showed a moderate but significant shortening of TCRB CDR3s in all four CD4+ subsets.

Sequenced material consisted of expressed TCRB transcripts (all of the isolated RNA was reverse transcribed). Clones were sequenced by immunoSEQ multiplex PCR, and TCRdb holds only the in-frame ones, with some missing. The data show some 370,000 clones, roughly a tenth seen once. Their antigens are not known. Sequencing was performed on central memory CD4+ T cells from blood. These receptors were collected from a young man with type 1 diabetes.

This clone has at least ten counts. Here the CDR3 reads CAISESDNEQFF. As DNA, the CDR3 is TGTGCCATCAGTGAGAGTGACAATGAGCAGTTCTTC. V usage is TRBV10-3 and J usage is TRBJ2-1; D is unclear. The CDR3 covers 12 residues. Trimming cost V 2 bases and J 5 bases, with 4 bases left between them. CDR1 ENHRY and CDR2 SYGVKD come from the germline V gene.

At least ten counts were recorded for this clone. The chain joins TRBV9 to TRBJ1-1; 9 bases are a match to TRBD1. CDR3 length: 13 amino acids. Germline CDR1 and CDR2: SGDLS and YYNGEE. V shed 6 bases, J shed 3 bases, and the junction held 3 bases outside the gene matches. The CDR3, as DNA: TGTGCCAGCAAACAGGGGGCGGACACTGAAGCTTTCTTT. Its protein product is CASKQGADTEAFF.

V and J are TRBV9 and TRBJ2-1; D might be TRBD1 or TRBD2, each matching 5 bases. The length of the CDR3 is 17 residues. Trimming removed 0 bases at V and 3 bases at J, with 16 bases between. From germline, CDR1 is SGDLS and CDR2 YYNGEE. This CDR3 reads CASSVGPLVRGYNEQFF. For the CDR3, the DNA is TGTGCCAGCAGCGTAGGCCCACTAGTGAGGGGCTACAATGAGCAGTTCTTC.

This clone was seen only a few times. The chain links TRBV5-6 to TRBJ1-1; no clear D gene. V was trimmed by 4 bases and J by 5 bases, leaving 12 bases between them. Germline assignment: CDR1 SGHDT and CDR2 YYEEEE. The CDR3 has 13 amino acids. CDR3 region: CASSRWARTEAFF. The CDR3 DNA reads TGTGCCAGCAGCCGGTGGGCAAGAACTGAAGCTTTCTTT. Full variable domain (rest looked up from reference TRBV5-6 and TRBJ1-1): DAGVTQSPTHLIKTRGQQVTLRCSPKSGHDTVSWYQQALGQGPQFIFQYYEEEERQRGNFPDRFSGHQFPNYSSELNVNALLLGDSALYLCASSRWARTEAFFGQGTRLTVV.